The 14 T cell receptor beta chains below come from one sample, sequenced in a study of regulatory T cells in long-lasting Graves disease. The sample's time point: persistent/refractory GD, antithyroid drugs over 5 years with positive TRAb. The TCR library used RNA extracted from PBMCs. Sequencing libraries for TCR beta were prepared with iRepertoire HTBI primers and Arm-PCR of CDR3 regions. TCRdb processed the multiplex PCR reads anew with MiXCR; each CDR3 protein has one entry. In the table there are about 290,000 distinct CDR3 sequences, 22% of which are singletons. The starting material was peripheral blood mononuclear cells (PBMCs), obtained when the disease was refractory, from a patient treated with antithyroid drugs. Receptors originate from a female donor with Graves disease.

This clonotype was seen repeatedly, ten times or more. The chain joins TRBV12-3 or TRBV12-4 to TRBJ1-1; TRBD1 is a possible D gene (6 bases). The ends were cut back, 3 bases at V and 4 bases at J, with 9 bases in the middle. The length of the CDR3 is 13 residues. The CDR3 loop is CASSFGTSTEAFF. The CDR3 DNA reads as TGTGCCAGCAGTTTTGGGACAAGCACTGAAGCTTTCTTT.

Concerning this clonotype: An end of the junction differs from the germline gene, which may be a read error. This sequence joins TRBV29-1 and TRBJ2-7, with 7 bases lining up with TRBD2. The CDR3 has 14 residues. Per the germline V gene, CDR1 is SQVTM and CDR2 is ANQGSEA. CDR3: CSVAIAGVSHEQCF. CDR3 nucleotide sequence: TGCAGCGTTGCCATCGCGGGAGTTTCCCACGAGCAGTGCTTC.

The chain recombines TRBV19 with TRBJ2-3, with D unclear. Looked up from germline, CDR1 is LNHDA and CDR2 is SQIVND (reference sequence). CDR3 size: 16 residues. Trimming removed 4 bases from V and 3 bases from J, with 17 bases in between. CDR3 amino acids: CASSKYRVPATDTQYF. In DNA, the CDR3 is TGTGCCAGTAGTAAGTACCGGGTCCCAGCGACAGATACGCAGTATTTT.

This chain uses TRBV12-3 or TRBV12-4 with TRBJ2-7; no reliable D call. V was pared by 8 bases and J by 3 bases, with 23 bases between. The CDR3 has 16 amino acids. The CDR3 sequence: CASSPTQQNKHYEQYF. CDR3 coding DNA: TGTGCCAGCTCACCCACACAGCAAAATAAACACTACGAGCAGTACTTC.

J is TRBJ2-7 and V is TRBV6-1; 9 bases agree with TRBD2. The CDR3 covers 14 residues. CDR1 and CDR2 from the germline V gene are MNHNS and SASEGT. V lost 8 bases, J lost 2 bases, and 7 bases stayed unmatched. CDR3 in amino acids: CASREAGGPYEQYF. CDR3 in DNA: TGTGCCAGCCGGGAAGCGGGAGGTCCCTACGAGCAGTACTTC.

The chain carries TRBV12-3 or TRBV12-4 and TRBJ2-1; the match to TRBD2 covers 12 bases. V was clipped by 6 bases and J by 4 bases; unmatched bases: 4. The CDR3 sequence is 15 residues long. In DNA, the CDR3 is TGTGCCAGCAGACCCCTAGCGGGGGGGTACAATGAGCAGTTCTTC. This sequence encodes CASRPLAGGYNEQFF.

The J gene is TRBJ2-7, the V gene TRBV5-1, with 8 bases aligning to TRBD2. Unmatched junction bases numbered 4, after V lost 3 bases and J lost 2 bases. CDR1 is SGHRS, CDR2 YFSETQ, per germline. The CDR3 loop spans 14 amino acids. As DNA, the CDR3 is TGCGCCAGCAGCTGGAAACTAGCGGCCTACGAGCAGTACTTC. Translated, it gives CASSWKLAAYEQYF.

The chain couples TRBV2 to TRBJ1-5; D is undetermined. The germline V gene encodes CDR1 SNHLY and CDR2 FYNNEI. Trimming left V 1 base short and J 2 bases short, with 6 bases between. This CDR3 is 14 amino acids long. CDR3 region: CASSEVEGNQPQHF. The CDR3, as DNA: TGTGCCAGCAGTGAAGTTGAGGGCAATCAGCCCCAGCATTTT.

The chain has TRBV20-1 and TRBJ2-1, with TRBD2 matching 8 bases. Germline CDR1 reads DFQATT; CDR2 reads SNEGSKA (reference sequence). J was trimmed by 8 bases and V by 3 bases; bases with no gene match: 12. The CDR3 is 15 residues long. The CDR3 loop is CSASQPGLGEDEQFF. In nucleotides, the CDR3 is TGCAGTGCTAGCCAACCGGGACTAGGCGAGGATGAGCAGTTCTTC.

A remark on this clonotype: Since a far larger clone is one base different, this is likely a read error. The gene calls are TRBV3-1 and TRBJ2-5, with no clear D. Germline CDR1 reads LGHDT; CDR2 reads YNNKEL (reference sequence). The V gene lost 3 bases and the J gene lost 7 bases, with 6 bases spanning the gap. This CDR3 contains 11 residues. Here the CDR3 reads CASSQEGTQYF. The CDR3 region has the DNA TGTGCCAGCAGCCAGGAAGGGACCCAGTACTTC.

The chain joins TRBV5-1 to TRBJ2-3; 9 nucleotides agree with TRBD2. The CDR3 is 17 residues long. V lost 3 bases, J lost 4 bases, and 12 bases stayed unmatched. Germline V lookup: CDR1 SGHRS, CDR2 YFSETQ. This chain's CDR3 is CASSYLGLAGRADTQYF. CDR3 nucleotide sequence: TGCGCCAGCAGCTATCTAGGGCTAGCGGGGAGAGCAGATACGCAGTATTTT.

This chain uses TRBV5-1 with TRBJ2-6; perhaps TRBD2 as D (5 bases). In germline, CDR1 is SGHRS, CDR2 YFSETQ. The CDR3 runs to 17 residues. The V end lost 4 bases, the J end lost 0 bases, and 14 bases lay between the germline ends. The CDR3 spells CASSREGSSSGANVLTF. The CDR3 DNA is TGCGCCAGCAGCAGAGAGGGCAGCAGCTCTGGGGCCAACGTCCTGACTTTC. The full variable domain, with the rest looked up from reference TRBV5-1 and TRBJ2-6, is KAGVTQTPRYLIKTRGQQVTLSCSPISGHRSVSWYQQTPGQGLQFLFEYFSETQRNKGNFPGRFSGRQFSNSRSEMNVSTLELGDSALYLCASSREGSSSGANVLTFGAGSRLTVL.

In this sample, this clonotype turned up a few times. CDR3 DNA sequence: TGTGCCAGCAGCCCCCCCAGGGGCCAAGAGACCCAGTACTTC. This encodes CASSPPRGQETQYF. This chain uses TRBV7-9 with TRBJ2-5, with D possibly matching TRBD1 (6 bases). Trimming removed 5 bases from V and 1 base from J, with 11 bases in between. The CDR3 loop spans 14 amino acids. Germline V gene data show CDR1 as SEHNR and CDR2 as FQNEAQ (reference sequence).

The chain joins TRBV9 to TRBJ2-1; D may be TRBD1 (6 bases). Looked up from germline, CDR1 is SGDLS and CDR2 is YYNGEE. The CDR3 is 13 residues long. V lost 4 bases and J lost 8, with 13 bases in between. The CDR3 loop reads CASSPTGFDEQFF. In nucleotides, the CDR3 is TGTGCCAGCAGCCCTACAGGGTTCGATGAGCAGTTCTTC.